A selection of T cell receptor beta chains follows, all from one sample in a study of cytomegalovirus exposure and HLA in healthy donors. The data were produced by immunoSEQ multiplex PCR, yet TCRdb's version contains in-frame clones alone and is incomplete. The data contain about 110,000 clones, roughly 72% of them singletons. The specimen was PBMCs. These receptor sequences come from a young man in good health and CMV-seronegative. CDR3s include the opening cysteine and the closing phenylalanine or tryptophan. D genes are given only for firm matches. The size field is filled for only some rows; it gives once, few, many or a size class.

D: TRBD1
size: .
V: TRBV27
J: TRBJ2-1
CDR3: CASSSWDSWVF
DNA: TGTGCCAGCAGTTCCTGGGACAGTTGGGTCTTC

D: TRBD1
size: .
V: TRBV6-6
J: TRBJ1-2
CDR3: CASSYPWDSGYTF
DNA: TGTGCCAGCAGTTACCCCTGGGACAGCGGCTACACCTTC

D: TRBD1
size: once
V: TRBV5-1
J: TRBJ1-4
CDR3: CASSGRDSLNEKLFF
DNA: TGCGCCAGCAGCGGCCGGGACAGCCTAAATGAAAAACTGTTTTTT

D: TRBD2
size: once
V: TRBV28
J: TRBJ2-5
CDR3: CASEAGDQETQYF
DNA: TGTGCCAGCGAGGCGGGAGACCAAGAGACCCAGTACTTC

D: TRBD2
size: .
V: TRBV5-1
J: TRBJ2-3
CDR3: CASSLQRGSTDTQYF
DNA: TGCGCCAGCAGCTTGCAGCGGGGGAGCACAGATACGCAGTATTTT

D: .
size: .
V: TRBV30
J: TRBJ1-1
CDR3: CAWSRESWNTEAFF
DNA: TGTGCCTGGAGTAGAGAGAGCTGGAACACTGAAGCTTTCTTT

D: .
size: .
V: TRBV14
J: TRBJ1-4
CDR3: CASSQLGWSNEKLFF
DNA: TGTGCCAGCAGCCAACTCGGCTGGAGTAATGAAAAACTGTTTTTT

D: .
size: .
V: TRBV5-8
J: TRBJ1-1
CDR3: CASSLAGGWTEAFF
DNA: TGTGCCAGCAGCTTGGCGGGGGGCTGGACTGAAGCTTTCTTT

D: .
size: .
V: TRBV27
J: TRBJ1-3
CDR3: CASSSNYEAGNTIYF
DNA: TGTGCCAGCAGTTCGAACTACGAGGCCGGAAACACCATATATTTT

D: TRBD2
size: .
V: TRBV19
J: TRBJ2-1
CDR3: CASRVKSGSTNEQFF
DNA: TGTGCCTCCAGAGTAAAAAGCGGGAGTACCAATGAGCAGTTCTTC

D: TRBD1
size: .
V: TRBV7-9
J: TRBJ2-4
CDR3: CASSPETGGPKNIQYF
DNA: TGTGCCAGCAGCCCAGAGACAGGGGGCCCCAAAAACATTCAGTACTTC

D: .
size: .
V: TRBV27
J: TRBJ1-4
CDR3: CASSLKGGSEKLFF
DNA: TGTGCCAGCAGTTTAAAGGGTGGGAGCGAAAAACTGTTTTTT

D: .
size: .
V: TRBV27
J: TRBJ2-7
CDR3: CASSGGGSPYEQYF
DNA: TGTGCCAGCAGTGGGGGAGGTTCCCCCTACGAGCAGTACTTC

D: .
size: once
V: TRBV6-6
J: TRBJ2-7
CDR3: CASSRDNGYEQYF
DNA: TGTGCCAGCAGTCGGGACAACGGCTACGAGCAGTACTTC

D: TRBD2
size: .
V: TRBV18
J: TRBJ2-2
CDR3: CASSPIGGANTGELFF
DNA: TGTGCCAGCTCACCTATCGGGGGGGCGAACACCGGGGAGCTGTTTTTT

D: TRBD1
size: .
V: TRBV28
J: TRBJ1-2
CDR3: CASNPAPTGGNYGYTF
DNA: TGTGCCAGCAATCCAGCCCCCACAGGGGGCAACTATGGCTACACCTTC

D: TRBD1
size: few
V: TRBV28
J: TRBJ2-7
CDR3: CASSSPGQRYYEQYF
DNA: TGTGCCAGCAGTTCTCCGGGACAGCGATACTACGAGCAGTACTTC

D: TRBD1
size: .
V: TRBV14
J: TRBJ1-1
CDR3: CASSQEGGTGGRINTEAFF
DNA: TGTGCCAGCAGCCAGGAAGGGGGGACAGGGGGTAGAATAAACACTGAAGCTTTCTTT

D: .
size: few
V: TRBV6-4
J: TRBJ2-3
CDR3: CASSPGLQADTQYF
DNA: TGTGCCAGCTCCCCGGGTCTGCAAGCAGATACGCAGTATTTT

D: .
size: .
V: TRBV21-1
J: TRBJ2-5
CDR3: CASSALNGRVREAQYF
DNA: TGTGCCAGCAGCGCTTTGAATGGGAGGGTCCGGGAGGCCCAGTACTTC

D: TRBD2
size: .
V: TRBV27
J: TRBJ2-1
CDR3: CASRAGDLYNEQFF
DNA: TGTGCCAGCAGAGCGGGGGATCTCTACAATGAGCAGTTCTTC

D: TRBD1
size: .
V: TRBV5-4
J: TRBJ2-7
CDR3: CASSPGTGAYEQYF
DNA: TGTGCCAGCAGCCCCGGGACAGGGGCATACGAGCAGTACTTC

D: .
size: .
V: TRBV30
J: TRBJ1-5
CDR3: CAWSVPGGGGNQPQHF
DNA: TGTGCCTGGAGTGTACCTGGGGGGGGCGGCAATCAGCCCCAGCATTTT

D: TRBD1
size: .
V: TRBV5-6
J: TRBJ2-7
CDR3: CASSSRTGLSYEQYF
DNA: TGTGCCAGCAGCTCCAGGACAGGGTTGAGCTACGAGCAGTACTTC

D: TRBD1
size: .
V: TRBV30
J: TRBJ1-4
CDR3: CAWSAGTGVGTNEKLFF
DNA: TGTGCCTGGAGTGCCGGGACAGGGGTTGGAACTAATGAAAAACTGTTTTTT

D: .
size: .
V: TRBV25-1
J: TRBJ1-2
CDR3: CASSDRANYGYTF
DNA: TGTGCCAGCAGTGATAGAGCTAACTATGGCTACACCTTC

D: .
size: .
V: TRBV9
J: TRBJ2-2
CDR3: CASSVNGSPGELFF
DNA: TGTGCCAGCAGCGTAAACGGGAGCCCCGGGGAGCTGTTTTTT

D: TRBD1
size: .
V: TRBV6-1
J: TRBJ2-5
CDR3: CASSEAVMHHRGLGETQYF
DNA: TGTGCCAGCAGTGAAGCCGTAATGCATCACAGGGGGCTAGGGGAGACCCAGTACTTC

D: TRBD2
size: .
V: TRBV10-2
J: TRBJ2-7
CDR3: CASSAGLAGGLSYEQYF
DNA: TGCGCCAGCAGTGCGGGACTAGCGGGAGGGCTCTCCTACGAGCAGTACTTC

D: TRBD1
size: .
V: TRBV18
J: TRBJ1-2
CDR3: CASSPDRAAGYTF
DNA: TGTGCCAGCTCACCCGACAGGGCTGCTGGCTACACCTTC

D: TRBD1
size: .
V: TRBV10-3
J: TRBJ1-2
CDR3: CAISGTGGGYTF
DNA: TGTGCCATCAGTGGGACAGGGGGAGGCTACACCTTC

D: .
size: .
V: TRBV7-2
J: TRBJ2-3
CDR3: CASSLAGAGTDTQYF
DNA: TGTGCCAGCAGCTTAGCGGGAGCTGGCACAGATACGCAGTATTTT

D: .
size: .
V: TRBV6-1
J: TRBJ1-2
CDR3: CASSEVSSAGVYGYTF
DNA: TGTGCCAGCAGTGAAGTGTCTTCGGCAGGGGTCTATGGCTACACCTTC

D: .
size: once
V: TRBV18
J: TRBJ2-2
CDR3: CASSPRGNTGELFF
DNA: TGTGCCAGCTCACCCAGGGGGAACACCGGGGAGCTGTTTTTT

D: TRBD2
size: .
V: TRBV30
J: TRBJ2-3
CDR3: CAWSGWGLAVTSTDTQYF
DNA: TGTGCCTGGAGTGGCTGGGGTCTAGCGGTTACTAGCACAGATACGCAGTATTTT

D: TRBD2
size: .
V: TRBV7-3
J: TRBJ2-5
CDR3: CASSSTGLAGETQYF
DNA: TGTGCCAGCAGCTCCACGGGACTAGCGGGAGAGACCCAGTACTTC

D: TRBD2
size: few
V: TRBV5-1
J: TRBJ2-2
CDR3: CASSLTSGSLGELFF
DNA: TGCGCCAGCAGCCTCACTAGCGGGAGCCTCGGGGAGCTGTTTTTT

D: .
size: .
V: TRBV15
J: TRBJ2-2
CDR3: CATSLGGRNTGELFF
DNA: TGTGCCACCAGCCTGGGGGGACGGAACACCGGGGAACTGTTTTTT

D: .
size: few
V: TRBV7-9
J: TRBJ1-2
CDR3: CAGASVNYGYTF
DNA: TGTGCCGGAGCCTCGGTGAACTATGGCTACACCTTC

D: TRBD2
size: once
V: TRBV7-9
J: TRBJ2-3
CDR3: CASSSSGTTDTQYF
DNA: TGTGCCAGCAGCTCTAGCGGGACCACAGATACGCAGTATTTT

D: .
size: .
V: TRBV5-4
J: TRBJ2-3
CDR3: CASSLAQGPSTDTQYF
DNA: TGTGCCAGCAGCTTAGCGCAGGGCCCAAGCACAGATACGCAGTATTTT

D: TRBD2
size: .
V: TRBV6-5
J: TRBJ2-3
CDR3: CASSSGRRLATDTQYF
DNA: TGTGCCAGCAGTTCCGGACGAAGACTAGCCACAGATACGCAGTATTTT

D: .
size: .
V: TRBV2
J: TRBJ2-7
CDR3: CASKGQTLYEQYF
DNA: TGTGCCAGCAAAGGACAGACCCTATACGAGCAGTACTTC

D: TRBD1
size: .
V: TRBV30
J: TRBJ1-5
CDR3: CAWSVYRGLQPQHF
DNA: TGTGCCTGGAGTGTATACAGGGGGCTTCAGCCCCAGCATTTT

D: TRBD1
size: .
V: TRBV5-6
J: TRBJ2-3
CDR3: CASSKGGFRTDTQYF
DNA: TGTGCCAGCAGCAAAGGGGGCTTTCGCACAGATACGCAGTATTTT

D: TRBD1
size: .
V: TRBV7-3
J: TRBJ2-2
CDR3: CASSLRPGQGIETGELFF
DNA: TGTGCCAGCAGCCTACGCCCGGGACAGGGGATAGAAACCGGGGAGCTGTTTTTT

D: TRBD1
size: .
V: TRBV19
J: TRBJ2-6
CDR3: CASSPTRQGALGANVLTF
DNA: TGTGCCAGTAGTCCCACCCGACAGGGGGCGTTAGGGGCCAACGTCCTGACTTTC

D: TRBD2
size: .
V: TRBV29-1
J: TRBJ2-7
CDR3: CSVTVLKTSGVNYEQYF
DNA: TGCAGCGTGACAGTCCTAAAAACTAGCGGGGTGAACTACGAGCAGTACTTC

D: .
size: .
V: TRBV4-1
J: TRBJ2-1
CDR3: CASSPPFSGVDNEQFF
DNA: TGCGCCAGCAGCCCCCCGTTCTCGGGAGTGGACAATGAGCAGTTCTTC

D: .
size: .
V: TRBV27
J: TRBJ2-2
CDR3: CASSLFSGNGPGELFF
DNA: TGTGCCAGCAGTTTATTCTCCGGAAATGGGCCCGGGGAGCTGTTTTTT

D: .
size: .
V: TRBV27
J: TRBJ1-2
CDR3: CASSLGGGGGDGYTF
DNA: TGTGCCAGCAGTTTAGGGGGTGGGGGGGGCGACGGCTACACCTTC

D: .
size: .
V: TRBV5-6
J: TRBJ1-1
CDR3: CASSLVPGLENTEAFF
DNA: TGTGCCAGCAGCTTGGTACCGGGTCTGGAGAACACTGAAGCTTTCTTT

D: TRBD2
size: .
V: TRBV2
J: TRBJ2-1
CDR3: CASSEGLGTSGSRLLF
DNA: TGTGCCAGCAGTGAAGGCTTAGGGACTAGCGGGAGCCGATTGCTCTTC

D: TRBD2
size: .
V: TRBV7-6
J: TRBJ2-2
CDR3: CASSPGLAGGPNTGELFF
DNA: TGTGCCAGCAGCCCGGGACTAGCGGGAGGCCCGAACACCGGGGAGCTGTTTTTT

D: TRBD2
size: few
V: TRBV5-1
J: TRBJ2-5
CDR3: CASSPSTSGVYQETQYF
DNA: TGCGCCAGCAGCCCCTCGACTAGCGGGGTGTACCAAGAGACCCAGTACTTC

D: .
size: .
V: TRBV2
J: TRBJ1-2
CDR3: CASSERSYGYTF
DNA: TGTGCCAGCAGTGAACGGAGCTATGGCTACACCTTC